In its sample, the clone carrying this T cell receptor beta chain was seen once. Germline values: CDR1 SGHTS, CDR2 YDEGEE. The CDR3 has 14 residues. The sample belongs to a study of OX40 agonist ivuxolimab in advanced cancers. Using immunoSEQ multiplex PCR, the repertoire was profiled, and TCRdb retains in-frame clones only, with some absent. The table has fewer than 45,000 clones, 80% to 90% seen once. This TCR was recovered from an adult with an advanced solid tumor such as melanoma, head and neck, liver or kidney cancer. The chain recombines TRBV5-8 with TRBJ2-5; the match to TRBD2 covers 8 bases. Matching the DNA end better, TRBJ2-7 makes the J call doubtful. The sample in question was CD4+ or CD8+ T cells sorted from blood, obtained in a trial of the OX40 agonist ivuxolimab. The CDR3 nucleotides are TGTGCCAGCAGCTGGGCGGGGGGCTCCTACGAGCAGTACTTC. Protein: CASSWAGGSYEQYF.